The 12 T cell receptor beta chains given below trace back to one sample, sequenced in a study of T cells expressing NK-cell markers. Reprocessing the 5' RACE reads, TCRdb reports a single entry for every CDR3 protein and omits DNA. This specimen shows 250,000 to 300,000 distinct CDR3 sequences; the ten leading clones hold 0.3% to 0.45%. Sequenced sample: blood T cells: a sorted CD56 or NKG2C T cell subset, CD4+ or CD8+ T cells, or bulk PBMC T cells (not recorded which). Receptors were obtained from a man aged 18 to 35 in good health.

This sequence joins TRBV24-1 and TRBJ2-3; the D gene TCRdb calls, TRBD2, cannot be checked with no DNA. The CDR3 sequence is 18 residues long. Germline V gives CDR1 KGHDR, CDR2 SFDVKD. The CDR3 loop reads CATSDTRTSGSWTDTQYF.

This chain joins TRBV6-1 and TRBJ1-1; the TCRdb D gene call, TRBD1, has no DNA to confirm it. The CDR3 covers 15 residues. Per germline, CDR1 MNHNS and CDR2 SASEGT. CDR3 loop: CASSAMTGRNTEAFF.

CDR3 protein: CASSQIPGNEQFF. This chain joins TRBV14 and TRBJ2-1. There are 13 residues in the CDR3. CDR1 is SGHDN and CDR2 is FVKESK in the germline V gene. Full variable domain (missing parts from reference TRBV14 and TRBJ2-1): EAGVTQFPSHSVIEKGQTVTLRCDPISGHDNLYWYRRVMGKEIKFLLHFVKESKQDESGMPNNRFLAERTGGTYSTLKVQPAELEDSGVYFCASSQIPGNEQFFGPGTRLTVL.

The chain links TRBV4-2 to TRBJ2-7; TCRdb outputs TRBD2, but without DNA this stays unchecked. Germline loops: CDR1 LGHNA, CDR2 YNFKEQ. The CDR3 length is 15 residues. The CDR3: CASSQERTSDYEQYF.

The chain joins TRBV29-1 to TRBJ1-1; the TCRdb call, TRBD1, lacks DNA for checking. The CDR3 covers 14 residues. Germline V gene lookup returns CDR1 SQVTM and CDR2 ANQGSEA. The CDR3 loop is CSVGFEDRGRLAFF.

CDR3 sequence reads: CSARDLERGETQYF. The rearrangement uses TRBV20-1 and TRBJ2-5. The CDR3 totals 14 residues. Per germline, CDR1 DFQATT and CDR2 SNEGSKA (reference sequence).

This sequence joins TRBV10-2 and TRBJ2-1. Germline assignment: CDR1 WSHSY and CDR2 SAAADI. There are 13 residues in the CDR3. CDR3 loop: CASSESNTEEQFF.

This sequence joins TRBV3-1 and TRBJ2-7; as DNA is missing, the TRBD2 call by TCRdb cannot be tested. Germline V lookup: CDR1 LGHDT, CDR2 YNNKEL (reference sequence). The CDR3 totals 17 residues. The CDR3 sequence is CASSQDRLASGPYEQYF.

The V and J genes are TRBV10-3 and TRBJ1-2; TCRdb lists TRBD1, though no DNA is available to test this call. Germline lookup yields CDR1 ENHRY and CDR2 SYGVKD. The CDR3 runs to 13 residues. CDR3 residues: CAISEDSLFGYTF.

This chain connects TRBV20-1 to TRBJ2-3. Germline CDR1 is DFQATT and CDR2 is SNEGSKA (reference sequence). There are 13 residues in the CDR3. The CDR3 spells CSARAIVTDTQYF.

The chain uses TRBV29-1 and TRBJ2-1; TCRdb names TRBD2, which stays unverified in the absence of DNA. Germline CDR1 reads SQVTM; CDR2 reads ANQGSEA. The CDR3 sequence is 12 residues long. The CDR3 region is CSGSTLTSGNFF.

This chain uses TRBV18 with TRBJ1-5; the TCRdb call, TRBD1, lacks DNA for checking. This CDR3 region has 13 residues. Germline V gene data show CDR1 as KGHSH and CDR2 as LQKENI. This chain's CDR3 is CASSGTGAQPQHF.